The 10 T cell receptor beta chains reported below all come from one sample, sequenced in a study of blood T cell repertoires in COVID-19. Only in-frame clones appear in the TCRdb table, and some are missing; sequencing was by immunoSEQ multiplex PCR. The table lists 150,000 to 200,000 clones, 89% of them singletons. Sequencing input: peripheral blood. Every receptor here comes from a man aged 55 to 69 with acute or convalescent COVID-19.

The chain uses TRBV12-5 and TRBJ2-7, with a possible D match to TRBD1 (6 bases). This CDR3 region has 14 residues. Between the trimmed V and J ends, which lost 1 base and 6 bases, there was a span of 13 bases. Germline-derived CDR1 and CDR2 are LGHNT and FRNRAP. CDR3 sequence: CASGLDDRLSEQYF. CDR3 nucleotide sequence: TGTGCTAGTGGTTTGGACGACAGGTTGTCCGAGCAGTACTTC.

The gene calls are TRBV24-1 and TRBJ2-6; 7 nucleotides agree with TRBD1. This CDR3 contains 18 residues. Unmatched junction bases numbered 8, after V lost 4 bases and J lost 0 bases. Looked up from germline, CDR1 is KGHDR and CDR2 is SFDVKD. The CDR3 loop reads CATSDVQGWNSGANVLTF. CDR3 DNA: TGTGCCACCAGTGACGTACAGGGGTGGAACTCTGGGGCCAACGTCCTGACTTTC.

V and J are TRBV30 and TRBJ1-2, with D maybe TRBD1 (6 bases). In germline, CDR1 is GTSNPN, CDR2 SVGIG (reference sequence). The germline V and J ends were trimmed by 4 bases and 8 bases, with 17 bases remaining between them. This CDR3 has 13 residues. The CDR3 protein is CAWNRDTQGGYTF. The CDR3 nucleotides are TGTGCCTGGAACCGGGACACCCAGGGCGGCTACACCTTC.

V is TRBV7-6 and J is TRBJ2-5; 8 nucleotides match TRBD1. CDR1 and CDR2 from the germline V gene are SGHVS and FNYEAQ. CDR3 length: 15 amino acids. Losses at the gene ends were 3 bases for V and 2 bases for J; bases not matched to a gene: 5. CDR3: CASSLRTGPQETQYF. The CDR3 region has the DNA TGTGCCAGCAGCTTGAGGACAGGGCCTCAAGAGACCCAGTACTTC.

The CDR3: CASSQSRLGDGYTF. The CDR3 region has the DNA TGCGCCAGCAGCCAAAGTAGGTTGGGAGATGGCTACACCTTC. This sequence joins TRBV4-1 and TRBJ1-2; D gene ambiguous. Germline CDR1 reads MGHRA; CDR2 reads YSYEKL. The CDR3 consists of 14 residues. The V and J ends lost 2 bases and 6 bases respectively, with 13 bases between them.

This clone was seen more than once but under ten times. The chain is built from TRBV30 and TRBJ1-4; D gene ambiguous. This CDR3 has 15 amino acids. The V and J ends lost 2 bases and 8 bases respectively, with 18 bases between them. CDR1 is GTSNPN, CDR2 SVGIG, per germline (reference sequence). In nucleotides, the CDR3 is TGTGCCTGGAGTAAGCGGTCCAGGTTTGGGGAAAAACTGTTTTTT. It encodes CAWSKRSRFGEKLFF.

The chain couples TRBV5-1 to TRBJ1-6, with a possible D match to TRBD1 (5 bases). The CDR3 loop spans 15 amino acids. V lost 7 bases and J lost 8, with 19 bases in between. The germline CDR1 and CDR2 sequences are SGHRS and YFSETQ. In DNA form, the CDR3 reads TGCGCCAGCGCCGAGGCGGGGGTGATTGATTCACCCCTCCACTTT. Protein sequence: CASAEAGVIDSPLHF.

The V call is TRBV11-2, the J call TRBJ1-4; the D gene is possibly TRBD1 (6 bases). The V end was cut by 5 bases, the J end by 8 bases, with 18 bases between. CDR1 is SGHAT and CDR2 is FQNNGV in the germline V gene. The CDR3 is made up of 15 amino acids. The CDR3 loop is CASSLNRAIGEKLFF. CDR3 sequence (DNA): TGTGCCAGCAGCCTAAACAGGGCCATCGGGGAAAAACTGTTTTTT.

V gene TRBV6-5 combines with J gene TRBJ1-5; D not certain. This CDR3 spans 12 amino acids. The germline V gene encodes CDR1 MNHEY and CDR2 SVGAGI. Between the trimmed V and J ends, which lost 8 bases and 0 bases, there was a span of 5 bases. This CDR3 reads CASPYSNQPQHF. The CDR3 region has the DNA TGTGCCAGCCCGTATAGCAATCAGCCCCAGCATTTT.

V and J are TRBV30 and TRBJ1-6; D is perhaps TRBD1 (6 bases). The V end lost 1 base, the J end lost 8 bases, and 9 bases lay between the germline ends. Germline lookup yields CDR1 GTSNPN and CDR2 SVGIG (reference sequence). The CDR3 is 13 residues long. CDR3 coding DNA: TGTGCCTGGAGTGAATACAGGGATTCACCCCTCCACTTT. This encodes CAWSEYRDSPLHF.